A selection of T cell receptor beta chains follows, all from one sample in a study of cytomegalovirus exposure and HLA in healthy donors. This table comes from immunoSEQ multiplex PCR, and its TCRdb copy is limited to in-frame clones, with some not included. The sample shows 160,000 or so clones, around 76% of them seen only once. The sample consisted of PBMCs. These receptors were obtained from a man aged 35-49 years in good health and CMV-seronegative. Both conserved end residues are part of each CDR3. Each record gives: J gene, V gene, D gene, clone size, CDR3 DNA, CDR3 protein. D genes are given only for firm matches. Some rows mark clone size as missing; the rest say once, few, many or name a class of expanded clone.

TRBJ2-1	TRBV10-3	TRBD2	once	TGTGCCATCAGTCTAGCTAGCGGGAGAACGGACGAGCAGTTCTTC	CAISLASGRTDEQFF
TRBJ2-7	TRBV6-6	TRBD1	NA	TGTGCCAGCAGTTCCACCTGGGACAGGAGCACCTACGAGCAGTACTTC	CASSSTWDRSTYEQYF
TRBJ1-2	TRBV10-3	TRBD1	NA	TGTGCCACCGGGACAGGGGGCTATGGCTACACCTTC	CATGTGGYGYTF
TRBJ2-7	TRBV5-4	TRBD2	NA	TGTGCCAGCAGCTTAAAGCGGGAGGCCCTGAGCTCCTACGAGCAGTACTTC	CASSLKREALSSYEQYF
TRBJ2-5	TRBV7-9	TRBD1	NA	TGTTCCAGCAGCCGAGACAGGGGGGAGACCCAGTACTTC	CSSSRDRGETQYF
TRBJ2-3	TRBV30	TRBD2	NA	TGTGCCTGGAGGGGCGGGCTAGCGGGAGGGAACCCAGATACGCAGTATTTT	CAWRGGLAGGNPDTQYF
TRBJ2-7	TRBV19	TRBD2	NA	TGTGCCAGTAGTATACCTAGCGGTGAGCAGTACTTC	CASSIPSGEQYF
TRBJ2-1	TRBV27	TRBD2	medium-sized	TGTGCCAGCAGCTACTCGACCGGGACTAGCGGGAGACATGAGCAGTTCTTC	CASSYSTGTSGRHEQFF
TRBJ2-6	TRBV10-3	TRBD1	few	TGTGCCATCGCGGACAGGGCTGGGGCCAACGTCCTGACTTTC	CAIADRAGANVLTF
TRBJ2-5	TRBV5-1	NA	NA	TGCGCCAGCAGCTTGGCTACTTTGCAAGAGACCCAGTACTTC	CASSLATLQETQYF
TRBJ2-4	TRBV29-1	NA	once	TGCAGCGTCATTGACAGGTTCAAAAACAGTCAGTACTTC	CSVIDRFKNSQYF
TRBJ1-3	TRBV4-2	NA	NA	TGTGCCAGCAGCCAAGATCTGTGGGGCGACGGAAACACCATATATTTT	CASSQDLWGDGNTIYF
TRBJ2-1	TRBV5-4	TRBD2	NA	TGTGCCAGCAGCTTGGGGACTAGCGGGAACAATGAGCAGTTCTTC	CASSLGTSGNNEQFF
TRBJ1-3	TRBV9	NA	NA	TGTGCCAGCAGCCACGGTAACACCATATATTTT	CASSHGNTIYF
TRBJ2-3	TRBV7-8	NA	NA	TGTGCCAGCAGCTTAAGGTCCAGGGTTGAAGATACGCAGTATTTT	CASSLRSRVEDTQYF
TRBJ1-6	TRBV28	TRBD1	NA	TGTGCCAGCAGGAGGACAGGTTATAATTCACCCCTCCACTTT	CASRRTGYNSPLHF
TRBJ1-1	TRBV4-1	TRBD1	NA	TGCGCCAGCAATCCCGCAGGGGGAAACACTGAAGCTTTCTTT	CASNPAGGNTEAFF
TRBJ1-2	TRBV9	NA	NA	TGTGCCAGCAGCGTAGTCAGTAACTATGGCTACACCTTC	CASSVVSNYGYTF
TRBJ1-5	TRBV4-2	NA	NA	TGTGCCAGCAGCCAAGAACTCACCGAGTATAGCAATCAGCCCCAGCATTTT	CASSQELTEYSNQPQHF
TRBJ2-1	TRBV7-9	TRBD1	NA	TGTGCCAGCACCGTGGACCGGGACAGGGGCAATGAGCAGTTCTTC	CASTVDRDRGNEQFF
TRBJ2-7	TRBV5-1	NA	once	TGCGCCAGCAGCTTGGCCGAGACAGGAACCTACGAGCAGTACTTC	CASSLAETGTYEQYF
TRBJ2-2	TRBV29-1	NA	NA	TGCAGCGTGCCGGGACAGAACACCGGGGAGCTGTTTTTT	CSVPGQNTGELFF
TRBJ1-1	TRBV4-1	NA	NA	TGCGCCAGCAGCCATAGGTTGGCAGGGGTGAACACTGAAGCTTTCTTT	CASSHRLAGVNTEAFF
TRBJ1-1	TRBV11-2	NA	NA	TGTGCCAGCAGCCCGACAGTGAACACTGAAGCTTTCTTT	CASSPTVNTEAFF
TRBJ1-1	TRBV5-1	NA	few	TGCGCCAGCAGCTTGAGACAGGCGAACACTGAAGCTTTCTTT	CASSLRQANTEAFF
TRBJ2-5	TRBV6-5	TRBD1	NA	TGTGCCAGCAGTTACCTTCCTGGACAGGGGACGGAGACCCAGTACTTC	CASSYLPGQGTETQYF
TRBJ1-2	TRBV6-4	TRBD1	NA	TGTGCCAGCAGTGAAAATTGGCAGGGGGCTTATGGCTATGGCTACACCTTC	CASSENWQGAYGYGYTF
TRBJ1-1	TRBV4-1	NA	few	TGCGCCAGCAGCCAAGAAGTGAGGGTTGAAGCTTTCTTT	CASSQEVRVEAFF
TRBJ2-2	TRBV18	TRBD2	NA	TGTGCCAGCTCACCTTACCTAGCGGGAGAGACCGGGGAGCTGTTTTTT	CASSPYLAGETGELFF
TRBJ2-1	TRBV28	TRBD2	NA	TGTGCCAGCAGACCGGGACTAGCGGCCTTAATTAGCTCCTACAATGAGCAGTTCTTC	CASRPGLAALISSYNEQFF
TRBJ2-5	TRBV7-9	TRBD1	NA	TGTGCCAGCAGCTTAGTTGGAGCAGGGGGAGATCAAGAGACCCAGTACTTC	CASSLVGAGGDQETQYF
TRBJ2-2	TRBV19	TRBD2	NA	TGTGCCAGTAGTACCATAGCGGGAGGTAACACCGGGGAGCTGTTTTTT	CASSTIAGGNTGELFF